This TCR beta chain emerged from a study of blood T cells in healthy people across ages. Primed by a sample-barcoded 5' primer and a J-beta primer mix, a second PCR proceeded for about 7 to 11 cycles. Each cDNA molecule carried a tag from a template-switch adaptor that contained 12 random nucleotides. TCRdb itself ran the 5' RACE reads through MiXCR, one entry per CDR3 protein. The table lists about 1.4 million distinct CDR3 sequences, roughly 64% of them singletons. This CDR3 has 18 residues. The V end lost 0 bases, the J end lost 3 bases, and 18 bases lay between the germline ends. Germline-derived CDR1 and CDR2 are MNHEY and SVGEGT. Each donor gave 9.5 to 10 milliliters of peripheral blood.

The clonotype originates from a young man in good health. The specimen was blood. This sequence joins TRBV6-2 or TRBV6-3 and TRBJ2-4, with D possibly being TRBD1 or TRBD2 (5 bases each). The CDR3 sequence is CASSYSPPQNGGKNIQYF. DNA for the CDR3: TGTGCCAGCAGTTACTCCCCCCCACAAAATGGGGGCAAAAACATTCAGTACTTC.